Presented here are 28 T cell receptor beta chains from one specimen sequenced in a study of cytomegalovirus exposure and HLA in healthy donors. Researchers ran the PCR with 60 Vbeta and 13 Jbeta primers. Produced via immunoSEQ multiplex PCR; TCRdb's table is partial and in-frame only. The profile shows 200,000 to 250,000 clones, around 81% of them singletons. Sequencing was done on a sample of PBMCs. The source of these receptors is an older woman in good health and CMV-seropositive.

The chain is built from TRBV19 and TRBJ2-5; tentatively, D is TRBD2 (7 bases). CDR3 length: 14 amino acids. Germline values: CDR1 LNHDA, CDR2 SQIVND (reference sequence). The ends were cut back, 10 bases at V and 5 bases at J, with 20 bases in the middle. Here the CDR3 reads CATREGGLGETQYF. CDR3 coding DNA: TGTGCCACCCGTGAGGGGGGGCTCGGGGAGACCCAGTACTTC.

J is TRBJ2-3 and V is TRBV4-1, with 7 bases matching TRBD2. The CDR3 totals 16 residues. CDR1 MGHRA and CDR2 YSYEKL come from the germline V gene. With V trimmed by 0 bases and J by 1 base, 4 bases remained unmatched. The CDR3 DNA sequence: TGCGCCAGCAGCCAAGATCGGCTAGCGGGCACAGATACGCAGTATTTT. Translating it yields CASSQDRLAGTDTQYF.

J is TRBJ1-1 and V is TRBV19, with D maybe TRBD1 (5 bases). The CDR3 is 14 residues long. Trimming shortened V by 3 bases and J by 1 base, and 9 bases separated the two germline ends. The germline V gene encodes CDR1 LNHDA and CDR2 SQIVND (reference sequence). The CDR3 region is CASSIREPNTEAFF. The CDR3 nucleotides are TGTGCCAGTAGTATCAGGGAACCGAACACTGAAGCTTTCTTT.

The chain couples TRBV5-1 to TRBJ1-1; maybe TRBD1 (6 bases). Germline V gene data show CDR1 as SGHRS and CDR2 as YFSETQ. This CDR3 region has 14 residues. V was shortened by 7 bases and J by 0 bases, with 13 bases between the two germline ends. The CDR3 nucleotides read TGCGCCAGCTTAGAGGGGGTCGTGAACACTGAAGCTTTCTTT. Its protein is CASLEGVVNTEAFF.

J is TRBJ1-1 and V is TRBV2; 8 nucleotides match TRBD1. Germline V gives CDR1 SNHLY, CDR2 FYNNEI. V was pared by 4 bases and J by 7 bases, with 8 bases of the junction left unmatched. The CDR3 runs 14 residues. The chain's CDR3 is CASSVRTGRLEAFF. The CDR3 DNA reads as TGTGCCAGCAGTGTCAGGACAGGGAGGCTTGAAGCTTTCTTT.

The rearrangement links TRBV6-6 to TRBJ2-7, with D possibly being TRBD1 (6 bases). Germline CDR1 is MNHNY and CDR2 is SVGAGI (reference sequence). V lost 5 bases to trimming and J lost 3 bases, with 17 bases between them. CDR3 length equals 15 residues. As DNA, the CDR3 is TGTGCCAGCAGTACCTCCGGGACAATACTCTACGAGCAGTACTTC. Its translation is CASSTSGTILYEQYF.

The chain recombines TRBV28 with TRBJ2-7; 10 positions match TRBD2. V gave up 3 bases and J gave up 7 bases; unmatched junction bases: 9. The germline CDR1 and CDR2 sequences are MDHEN and SYDVKM. This CDR3 has 15 residues. In DNA, the CDR3 is TGTGCCAGCAGTTTTTTTACTAGCGGGACGGGGGAGCAGTACTTC. This encodes CASSFFTSGTGEQYF.

The rearrangement joins TRBV7-2 to TRBJ2-1; 8 bases agree with TRBD1. Germline trimming cut 9 bases from V and 5 bases from J; bases unmatched to any gene: 6. This CDR3 region has 13 residues. Germline values: CDR1 SGHTA, CDR2 FQGNSA. Written as DNA, the CDR3 is TGTGCCAGTGCCCGACAGGGGAACAATGAGCAGTTCTTC. As protein: CASARQGNNEQFF. The entire variable domain, with the rest obtained from reference TRBV7-2 and TRBJ2-1, is as follows: GAGVSQSPSNKVTEKGKDVELRCDPISGHTALYWYRQSLGQGLEFLIYFQGNSAPDKSGLPSDRFSAERTGGSVSTLTIQRTQQEDSAVYLCASARQGNNEQFFGPGTRLTVL.

The V and J genes are TRBV9 and TRBJ2-7, with TRBD1 identical over 11 bases. The junction had 4 bases not matched to a gene; V was cut back by 0 bases and J by 2 bases. The CDR3 totals 16 residues. Germline CDR1 is SGDLS and CDR2 is YYNGEE. DNA for the CDR3: TGTGCCAGCAGCGTAGGTGGGACAGGGGGAGCCTACGAGCAGTACTTC. Amino acid sequence: CASSVGGTGGAYEQYF.

The genes are TRBV19 and TRBJ2-1; perhaps TRBD1 as D (5 bases). The V and J ends lost 7 bases and 6 bases respectively, with 10 bases between them. Germline V gives CDR1 LNHDA, CDR2 SQIVND (reference sequence). This CDR3 spans 12 amino acids. The CDR3 sequence: CASTQGSNEQFF. CDR3 coding DNA: TGTGCCAGTACCCAGGGCTCCAATGAGCAGTTCTTC.

This clone was observed a few times. The chain links TRBV2 to TRBJ2-1; the D gene is possibly TRBD2 (6 bases). This CDR3 is 14 amino acids long. From germline, CDR1 is SNHLY and CDR2 FYNNEI. The ends were cut back, 5 bases at V and 3 bases at J, with 11 bases in the middle. The CDR3 region is CASSSGLRYNEQFF. The CDR3 DNA follows: TGTGCCAGCAGTTCGGGACTCCGCTACAATGAGCAGTTCTTC.

This clone was observed a few times. The J gene is TRBJ1-5, the V gene TRBV18; the D is unclear. Trimming removed 9 bases from V and 0 bases from J, with 15 bases in between. From germline, CDR1 is KGHSH and CDR2 LQKENI. This CDR3 has 15 amino acids. CDR3 residues: CASRSGDYSNQPQHF. CDR3 bases: TGTGCCAGTCGATCCGGGGATTATAGCAATCAGCCCCAGCATTTT.

This clone came up a few times. The genes are TRBV27 and TRBJ1-1; D gene uncertain. From germline, CDR1 is MNHEY and CDR2 SMNVEV (reference sequence). This CDR3 is 14 amino acids long. Trimming cost V 5 bases and J 1 base, with 11 bases left between them. For the CDR3, the DNA is TGTGCCAGCAGTACGAACCACGGGAACACTGAAGCTTTCTTT. Protein: CASSTNHGNTEAFF.

V usage is TRBV5-1 and J usage is TRBJ1-3; 7 nucleotides align to TRBD1. The CDR3 sequence is 17 residues long. Germline lookup yields CDR1 SGHRS and CDR2 YFSETQ. V was clipped by 1 base and J by 5 bases; unmatched bases: 12. The CDR3 DNA reads TGCGCCAGCAGCTTGAGCTCGGGAACAGGGGTTAGAAACACCATATATTTT. It translates to CASSLSSGTGVRNTIYF.

The chain is built from TRBV5-5 and TRBJ1-5, with a tentative D call TRBD1 (6 bases). Germline-derived CDR1 and CDR2 are SGHKS and YYEKEE (reference sequence). The CDR3 is 14 amino acids. V dropped 1 base and J dropped 1 base, with 6 bases sitting between them. The CDR3 sequence: CASSLTGSNQPQHF. CDR3 nucleotide sequence: TGTGCCAGCAGCTTGACAGGGAGCAATCAGCCCCAGCATTTT.

The chain is built from TRBV10-2 and TRBJ2-3; 11 bases are shared with TRBD2. This CDR3 spans 15 amino acids. In germline, CDR1 is WSHSY, CDR2 SAAADI. V shed 8 bases and J 3 bases; nucleotides not matched to a gene: 7. CDR3 DNA: TGCGCCAGCTATAGCGGGAGGGAGAGAACAGATACGCAGTATTTT. Protein: CASYSGRERTDTQYF.

The rearrangement links TRBV6-6 to TRBJ1-3; no reliable D call. Trimming stripped 1 base from V and 1 base from J, with 11 bases between. Germline CDR1 reads MNHNY; CDR2 reads SVGAGI (reference sequence). The CDR3 spans 16 residues. The CDR3 DNA is TGTGCCAGCAGTTACTTATCCAGGAGGTCTGGAAACACCATATATTTT. It yields the protein CASSYLSRRSGNTIYF.

This clone was observed a few times. The chain couples TRBV6-5 to TRBJ2-5, with 7 bases aligning to TRBD1. Unmatched junction bases numbered 2, after V lost 2 bases and J lost 5 bases. This CDR3 is built from 13 residues. Germline V gene data show CDR1 as MNHEY and CDR2 as SVGAGI. The CDR3 DNA reads TGTGCCAGCAGTTACAGGGGGCGGGAGACCCAGTACTTC. Protein: CASSYRGRETQYF.

The chain has TRBV15 and TRBJ2-3, with a weak D call TRBD2 (5 bases). V shed 0 bases and J shed 2 bases, with 9 bases lying between them. The length of the CDR3 is 15 residues. Germline CDR1 is LNHNV and CDR2 is YYDKDF (reference sequence). As DNA, the CDR3 is TGTGCCACCAGCAGAGATCGCGGGTTCACAGATACGCAGTATTTT. The encoded protein is CATSRDRGFTDTQYF.

The gene calls are TRBV9 and TRBJ1-2, with 8 bases fitting TRBD1. The V gene's germline CDR1 is SGDLS and CDR2 YYNGEE. V lost 2 bases to trimming and J lost 8 bases; unmatched junction nucleotides: 11. The length of the CDR3 is 15 residues. CDR3 in amino acids: CASSVSGQGTGGYTF. Here the CDR3 DNA reads TGTGCCAGCAGCGTCAGTGGACAGGGAACTGGGGGCTACACCTTC. Drawing the rest from reference TRBV9 and TRBJ1-2, the complete variable domain is DSGVTQTPKHLITATGQRVTLRCSPRSGDLSVYWYQQSLDQGLQFLIQYYNGEERAKGNILERFSAQQFPDLHSELNLSSLELGDSALYFCASSVSGQGTGGYTFGSGTRLTVV.

This rearrangement joins TRBV7-9 to TRBJ2-6, with a weak D call TRBD1 (6 bases). From germline, CDR1 is SEHNR and CDR2 FQNEAQ (reference sequence). V was shortened by 5 bases and J by 0 bases, with 17 bases between the two germline ends. CDR3 length: 18 residues. Written as DNA, the CDR3 is TGTGCCAGCAGCCAAACAGGGCAGATATACTCTGGGGCCAACGTCCTGACTTTC. This translates into CASSQTGQIYSGANVLTF.

The rearrangement uses TRBV4-1 and TRBJ2-7, with 10 bases lining up with TRBD2. The J segment lost 1 base and the V segment lost 7 bases, leaving 4 bases of the junction unmatched. Germline V gene sequence: CDR1 MGHRA, CDR2 YSYEKL. The CDR3 is 14 amino acids. The CDR3 here is CASTIAGGSYEQYF. Here the CDR3 DNA reads TGCGCCAGCACCATAGCGGGAGGATCCTACGAGCAGTACTTC.

This rearrangement joins TRBV12-5 to TRBJ2-2, with 8 bases that match TRBD2. Germline V gene sequence: CDR1 LGHNT, CDR2 FRNRAP. After removal of 1 base from V and 5 bases from J, the junction contained 12 bases not matched to a gene. The CDR3 extends over 18 amino acids. The CDR3 DNA sequence: TGTGCTAGTGGTTTGGATCCGGGACTAGGCGTATCGACCGGGGAGCTGTTTTTT. Translated: CASGLDPGLGVSTGELFF.

This clone was detected only a few times. The rearrangement joins TRBV6-6 to TRBJ1-1; TRBD1 might be the D (5 bases). V was trimmed by 0 bases and J by 7 bases, leaving 12 bases between them. Per germline, CDR1 MNHNY and CDR2 SVGAGI (reference sequence). The CDR3 extends over 14 amino acids. The CDR3 DNA reads as TGTGCCAGCAGTTACTCGGGGGGGGAGGTTGAAGCTTTCTTT. Amino acid sequence: CASSYSGGEVEAFF.

The CDR3 region has the DNA TGTGCCAGCTCCCCGGGACAGGGGGGACATGAGCAGTTCTTC. Protein sequence: CASSPGQGGHEQFF. V and J are TRBV6-1 and TRBJ2-1, with 11 bases fitting TRBD1. The CDR3 is 14 amino acids. The J segment lost 8 bases and the V segment lost 8 bases, leaving 8 bases of the junction unmatched. Germline assignment: CDR1 MNHNS and CDR2 SASEGT.

The V and J genes are TRBV28 and TRBJ1-2; D is unclear. Germline V gives CDR1 MDHEN, CDR2 SYDVKM. Trimming took 3 bases from V and 6 from J, leaving 17 bases between them. This CDR3 has 15 amino acids. CDR3 bases: TGTGCCAGCAGTTTGAACCAAGACATTGCCAATGGCTACACCTTC. This sequence encodes CASSLNQDIANGYTF.

This clone has a single count. The genes are TRBV7-9 and TRBJ1-1; 7 positions agree with TRBD1. The germline V gene has CDR1 SEHNR and CDR2 FQNEAQ (reference sequence). After removal of 5 bases from V and 5 bases from J, the junction contained 11 bases not matched to a gene. The CDR3 loop spans 15 amino acids. CDR3 sequence: CASSPIGQGETEAFF. The DNA for the CDR3 is TGTGCCAGCAGCCCCATAGGGCAGGGGGAGACTGAAGCTTTCTTT.

This clone was counted between two and nine times. CDR3 protein: CASSQPQQETQYF. Here the CDR3 DNA reads TGCGCCAGCAGCCAACCACAGCAAGAGACCCAGTACTTC. V usage is TRBV4-1 and J usage is TRBJ2-5; unclear D gene. The CDR3 loop spans 13 amino acids. Per germline, CDR1 MGHRA and CDR2 YSYEKL. V was clipped by 2 bases and J by 2 bases, with 6 bases between them.